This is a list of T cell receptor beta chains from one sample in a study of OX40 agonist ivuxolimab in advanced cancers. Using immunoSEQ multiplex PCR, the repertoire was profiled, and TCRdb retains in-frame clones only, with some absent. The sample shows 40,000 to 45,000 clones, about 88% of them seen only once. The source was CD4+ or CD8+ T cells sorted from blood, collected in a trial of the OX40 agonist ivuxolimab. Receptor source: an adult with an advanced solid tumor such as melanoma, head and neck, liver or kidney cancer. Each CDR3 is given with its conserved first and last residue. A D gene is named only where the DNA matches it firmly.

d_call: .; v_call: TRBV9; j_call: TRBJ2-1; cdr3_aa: CASSAHGMSRLSSYNEQFF
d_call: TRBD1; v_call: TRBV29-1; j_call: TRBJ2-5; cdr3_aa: CSVSRDAQGETQYF
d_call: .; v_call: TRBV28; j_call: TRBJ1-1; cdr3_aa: CASSFEGFRTEAFF
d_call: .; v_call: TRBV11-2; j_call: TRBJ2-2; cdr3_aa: CASSPLGWTNTGELFF
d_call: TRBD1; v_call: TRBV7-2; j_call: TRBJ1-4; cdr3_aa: CASSRGTGGEKLFF
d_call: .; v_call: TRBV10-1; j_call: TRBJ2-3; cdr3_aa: CASSESLRYTDTQYF
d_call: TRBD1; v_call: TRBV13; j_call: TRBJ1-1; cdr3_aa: CASSLGYRGRNTEAFF
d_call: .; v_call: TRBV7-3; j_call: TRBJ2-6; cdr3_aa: CASSPQNSGANVLTF
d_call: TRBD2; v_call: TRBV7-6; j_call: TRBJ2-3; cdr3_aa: CASSSGGDTQYF
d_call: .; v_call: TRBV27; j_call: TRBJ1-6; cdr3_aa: CASKAKGNSPLHF
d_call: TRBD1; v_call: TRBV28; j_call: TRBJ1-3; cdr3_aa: CASRQGTGGTGNTIYF
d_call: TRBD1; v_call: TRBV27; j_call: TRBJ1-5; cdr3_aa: CASRRNLRDSLNQPQHF
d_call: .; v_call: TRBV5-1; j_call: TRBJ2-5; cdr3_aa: CASSLGGVGETQYF
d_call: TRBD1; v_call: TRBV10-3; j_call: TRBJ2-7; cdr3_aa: CAISDRGYEQYF
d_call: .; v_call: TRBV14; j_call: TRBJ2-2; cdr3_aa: CASSRGRINTGELFF
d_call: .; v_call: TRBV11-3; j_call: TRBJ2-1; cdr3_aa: CASSKAGTHNEQFF
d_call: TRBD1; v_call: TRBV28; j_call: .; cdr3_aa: CASSQSAWGTGKYEQYF
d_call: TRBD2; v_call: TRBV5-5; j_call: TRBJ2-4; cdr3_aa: CASRVGEGNIQYF
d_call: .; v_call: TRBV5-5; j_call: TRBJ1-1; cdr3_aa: CASTGMDSATEAFF
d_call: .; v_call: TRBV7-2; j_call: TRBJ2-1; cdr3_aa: CASSPVTSSYNEQFF
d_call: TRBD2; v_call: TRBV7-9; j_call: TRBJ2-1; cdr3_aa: CASSSGTSGTNEQFF
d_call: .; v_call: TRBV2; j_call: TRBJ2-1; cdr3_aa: CASRVRGAVMDYNEQFF
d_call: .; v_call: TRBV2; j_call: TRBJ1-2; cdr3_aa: CASSEAGDGYTF